The 10 T cell receptor beta chains below all came from one sample that was sequenced in a study of blood T cell repertoires in COVID-19. This table comes from immunoSEQ multiplex PCR, and its TCRdb copy is limited to in-frame clones, with some not included. Among under 150,000 clones listed, roughly 91% were seen once. The sequenced sample was peripheral blood. These receptors all come from a human donor in a cohort sampled during active COVID-19.

In the case of this clone: Other DNA sequences from this sample encode an identical CDR3 as well. This rearrangement joins TRBV3-1 (or the pseudogene TRBV3-2) to TRBJ2-1; 13 nucleotides line up with TRBD2. CDR3 length: 15 amino acids. CDR1 is LGHDT and CDR2 is YNNKEL in the germline V gene (reference sequence). The trim removed 4 bases at V and 4 bases at J, leaving 1 base unmatched. The CDR3 DNA follows: TGTGCCAGCAGCCTGGGACTAGCGGGATACAATGAGCAGTTCTTC. Its translation is CASSLGLAGYNEQFF.

Worth noting for this clone: Other nucleotide sequences from this sample produce the same CDR3. This chain uses TRBV7-9 with TRBJ2-7, with a possible D match to TRBD1 (6 bases). V was clipped by 5 bases and J by 5 bases, with 13 bases between them. This CDR3 has 13 residues. Germline CDR1 reads SEHNR; CDR2 reads FQNEAQ (reference sequence). CDR3 bases: TGTGCCAGCAGCCTAGGACAGTTTGACGAGCAGTACTTC. Amino acid sequence: CASSLGQFDEQYF.

This clone was seen once. The chain combines TRBV6-6 with TRBJ2-1, with D perhaps matching TRBD2 (5 bases). V dropped 1 base and J dropped 5 bases, with 6 bases sitting between them. Germline CDR1 MNHNY, CDR2 SVGAGI (reference sequence). CDR3 length: 13 residues. The CDR3 region has the DNA TGTGCCAGCAGTTACTTTAGCGACAATGAGCAGTTCTTC. This translates into CASSYFSDNEQFF.

V usage is TRBV5-6 and J usage is TRBJ1-4; 7 bases fit TRBD1. This CDR3 region has 16 residues. CDR1 SGHDT and CDR2 YYEEEE come from the germline V gene. V lost 0 bases, J lost 9 bases, and 11 bases stayed unmatched. The CDR3 bases are TGTGCCAGCAGCTTGGAGAGGGGGCTTGCCCTTCAAAAACTGTTTTTT. Translation gives CASSLERGLALQKLFF.

This chain joins TRBV6-2 or TRBV6-3 and TRBJ1-2; 8 nucleotides match TRBD1. V trimming: 5 bases; J trimming: 5 bases; junction bases outside the gene matches: 7. Germline loops: CDR1 MNHEY, CDR2 SVGEGT. The CDR3 is 14 residues long. CDR3 amino acids: CASSPGQGEYGYTF. The CDR3 DNA is TGTGCCAGCAGTCCCGGACAGGGAGAATATGGCTACACCTTC.

J is TRBJ1-6 and V is TRBV6-5; D possibly corresponds to TRBD1 (6 bases). Germline CDR1 and CDR2: MNHEY and SVGAGI. The CDR3 extends over 15 amino acids. With 2 bases removed from V and 10 bases from J, the gap between germline ends came to 15 bases. The DNA of the CDR3 is TGTGCCAGCAGTTACACGGGATACAGGGAATCACCCCTCCACTTT. It translates to CASSYTGYRESPLHF.

This sequence joins TRBV11-2 and TRBJ2-5; 11 bases match TRBD2. This CDR3 has 16 amino acids. Germline-derived CDR1 and CDR2 are SGHAT and FQNNGV. Unmatched junction bases numbered 10, after V lost 5 bases and J lost 5 bases. CDR3 loop: CASSARLAGRSETQYF. The CDR3, as DNA: TGTGCCAGCAGCGCCCGACTAGCGGGGCGGTCTGAGACCCAGTACTTC.

The chain is built from TRBV18 and TRBJ1-1; tentatively, D is TRBD1 (5 bases). The CDR3 contains 15 residues. V lost 2 bases, J lost 4 bases, and 14 bases lay in between. Per germline, CDR1 KGHSH and CDR2 LQKENI. Here the CDR3 reads CASSPGQGGPTEAFF. The CDR3 DNA sequence: TGTGCCAGCTCACCAGGCCAGGGAGGGCCCACTGAAGCTTTCTTT.

This sequence joins TRBV2 and TRBJ2-7; 7 bases agree with TRBD1. The CDR3 totals 16 residues. CDR1 and CDR2 from the germline V gene are SNHLY and FYNNEI. V was pared by 6 bases and J by 7 bases, with 18 bases of the junction left unmatched. The CDR3 region has the DNA TGTGCCAGCAGCCAAACCAACAGGGGCCCGAAACGGGAGCAGTACTTC. Its translation: CASSQTNRGPKREQYF.

The chain is built from TRBV5-4 and TRBJ2-7; 14 nucleotides line up with TRBD2. Germline lookup yields CDR1 SGHNT and CDR2 YYREEE (reference sequence). The CDR3 consists of 17 residues. V was pared by 3 bases and J by 5 bases, with 10 bases of the junction left unmatched. The CDR3 sequence is CASSSLPGTSGSNEQYF. CDR3 coding DNA: TGTGCCAGCAGCTCACTTCCCGGGACTAGCGGGAGCAACGAGCAGTACTTC.